These 30 T cell receptor beta chains were sequenced from one sample in a study of cytomegalovirus exposure and HLA in healthy donors. It was with 60 Vbeta and 13 Jbeta primers that the PCR ran. Clones were read by immunoSEQ multiplex PCR, and TCRdb kept only the in-frame ones, dropping some. The top ten hold over 0.6% of the sample, which has roughly 150,000 clones, about 79% seen once. The sequenced sample consisted of PBMCs. The receptors were sampled from a male donor in good health and CMV-seronegative.

This chain connects TRBV5-4 to TRBJ1-2; TRBD1 matches 7 bases. The germline gives CDR1 SGHNT, CDR2 YYREEE (reference sequence). The ends lost 0 bases at V and 5 bases at J; junction bases unmatched: 7. The CDR3 runs to 15 residues. CDR3 amino acids: CASSLGGDSSYGYTF. In nucleotides, the CDR3 is TGTGCCAGCAGCTTGGGGGGGGACAGCTCTTATGGCTACACCTTC.

This chain uses TRBV6-1 with TRBJ1-2, with D maybe TRBD1 (6 bases). Germline CDR1 is MNHNS and CDR2 is SASEGT. The CDR3 is 12 residues long. The V gene lost 7 bases and the J gene lost 8 bases, with 14 bases spanning the gap. CDR3 bases: TGTGCCAGCACAGGGGCCCTCGGCGGCTACACCTTC. Translation: CASTGALGGYTF.

The rearrangement joins TRBV6-5 to TRBJ1-4; TRBD1 agrees at 8 bases. The CDR3 contains 15 residues. Germline V CDR1 and CDR2: MNHEY, SVGAGI. V trimming: 2 bases; J trimming: 5 bases; junction bases outside the gene matches: 4. The CDR3 nucleotides read TGTGCCAGCAGTTACGAGAGACAGGGGAATGAAAAACTGTTTTTT. Its protein is CASSYERQGNEKLFF.

CDR3 sequence (DNA): TGTGCCAGCACCACCCTGCCGGGACAGCGCACAGATACGCAGTATTTT. Residues: CASTTLPGQRTDTQYF. The V call is TRBV6-6, the J call TRBJ2-3, with 7 positions matching TRBD1. Per germline, CDR1 MNHNY and CDR2 SVGAGI (reference sequence). The CDR3 is 16 residues long. V lost 7 bases, J lost 1 base, and 11 bases stayed unmatched.

This clone was observed once. V usage is TRBV9 and J usage is TRBJ2-3; TRBD2 matches 7 bases. The CDR3 spans 16 residues. CDR1 is SGDLS, CDR2 YYNGEE, per germline. J lost 1 base, V lost 4 bases, and 9 bases had no gene match. In DNA, the CDR3 is TGTGCCAGCAGCCCGGGCGGGGGACCCGGCACAGATACGCAGTATTTT. As protein: CASSPGGGPGTDTQYF.

This chain joins TRBV30 and TRBJ2-5, with 10 bases matching TRBD1. The CDR3 runs 15 residues. With 3 bases clipped from V and 3 bases from J, the junction kept 7 bases outside the gene matches. Germline CDR1 reads GTSNPN; CDR2 reads SVGIG (reference sequence). The CDR3 DNA reads as TGTGCCTGGAGGGACACCGGGACAGGGGAAGAGACCCAGTACTTC. It translates to CAWRDTGTGEETQYF. The full variable domain, with the rest looked up from reference TRBV30 and TRBJ2-5, is SQTIHQWPATLVQPVGSPLSLECTVEGTSNPNLYWYRQAAGRGLQLLFYSVGIGQISSEVPQNLSASRPQDRQFILSSKKLLLSDSGFYLCAWRDTGTGEETQYFGPGTRLLVL.

The CDR3 DNA follows: TGTGCCAGCAGAGCCGACAGGGGCGATCTCAATCAGCCCCAGCATTTT. As protein: CASRADRGDLNQPQHF. The chain joins TRBV2 to TRBJ1-5; 8 bases are a match to TRBD1. The germline gives CDR1 SNHLY, CDR2 FYNNEI. The J segment lost 3 bases and the V segment lost 6 bases, leaving 10 bases of the junction unmatched. The CDR3 has 16 amino acids.

This sequence joins TRBV5-1 and TRBJ1-6, with D perhaps TRBD1 (6 bases). This CDR3 is built from 16 residues. Per the germline V gene, CDR1 is SGHRS and CDR2 is YFSETQ. The germline V and J ends were trimmed by 0 bases and 7 bases, with 14 bases remaining between them. The DNA for the CDR3 is TGCGCCAGCAGCTTGGGCAGCGGGGGGCTGAATTCACCCCTCCACTTT. As protein: CASSLGSGGLNSPLHF.

The J gene is TRBJ2-5, the V gene TRBV21-1; TRBD1 is the table's D call, not checked against the DNA. TRBV21-1 is tagged as a pseudogene. This CDR3 comprises 15 residues. As DNA, the CDR3 is TGTGCCAGCAGCAAAGACGCCAGGACAGGGGAGACCCAGTACTTC. This sequence encodes CASSKDARTGETQYF.

The chain recombines TRBV19 with TRBJ2-5, with D perhaps matching TRBD2 (5 bases). This CDR3 contains 15 residues. The V gene's germline CDR1 is LNHDA and CDR2 SQIVND (reference sequence). V lost 5 bases and J lost 5, with 18 bases in between. The CDR3 loop reads CASSPSGSQWETQYF. DNA for the CDR3: TGTGCCAGTAGTCCCTCGGGATCTCAGTGGGAGACCCAGTACTTC.

About this clone itself: This sample also contains other DNA sequences that code for the same CDR3. V usage is TRBV7-3 and J usage is TRBJ2-3; weak D call: TRBD2 (5 bases). Between the trimmed V and J ends, which lost 2 bases and 0 bases, there was a span of 6 bases. The CDR3 covers 14 residues. Germline values: CDR1 SGHTA, CDR2 FQGTGA. The CDR3 region is CASSLGLSTDTQYF. CDR3 in DNA: TGTGCCAGCAGCTTAGGACTCAGCACAGATACGCAGTATTTT.

This clone was found a few times. In DNA, the CDR3 is TGTGCCAGCTCACCATGGGCAGCCGGAAACACCATATATTTT. Its protein is CASSPWAAGNTIYF. The chain is built from TRBV18 and TRBJ1-3; D uncertain. The V end lost 2 bases, the J end lost 4 bases, and 9 bases lay between the germline ends. This CDR3 has 14 amino acids. Germline CDR1 KGHSH, CDR2 LQKENI.

As concerns this clone: The junction does not match germline at one end; this may be a read error. This chain links TRBV7-9 with TRBJ2-7; 8 bases agree with TRBD1. CDR1 and CDR2 from the germline V gene are SEHNR and FQNEAQ (reference sequence). The CDR3 contains 13 residues. The CDR3 sequence: CSSTIGTGYEQYF. CDR3 DNA sequence: TGTTCCAGCACCATAGGGACAGGCTACGAGCAGTACTTC.

V gene TRBV7-8 combines with J gene TRBJ2-7, with D unresolved. Trimming cost V 5 bases and J 0 bases, with 14 bases left between them. The length of the CDR3 is 15 residues. Germline V gives CDR1 SGHVS, CDR2 FQNEAQ. The CDR3 DNA follows: TGTGCCAGCAGCCCCTCGGGTAGCTACTCCTACGAGCAGTACTTC. Translating gives CASSPSGSYSYEQYF.

J is TRBJ1-2 and V is TRBV4-1, with D maybe TRBD1 (6 bases). Germline V gives CDR1 MGHRA, CDR2 YSYEKL. V shed 6 bases and J shed 2 bases, with 13 bases lying between them. The CDR3 is made up of 14 amino acids. CDR3 in DNA: TGCGCCAGCAGACATTTCGGGACAAACTATGGCTACACCTTC. This gives the protein CASRHFGTNYGYTF.

Points on this clone: The sample contains more than one DNA sequence encoding this CDR3. V gene TRBV7-2 combines with J gene TRBJ2-1; TRBD2 agrees at 11 bases. With 5 bases clipped from V and 2 bases from J, the junction kept 2 bases outside the gene matches. The CDR3 contains 15 residues. Germline values: CDR1 SGHTA, CDR2 FQGNSA. This chain's CDR3 is CASSPGLAAYNEQFF. CDR3 in DNA: TGTGCCAGCAGCCCGGGACTAGCGGCCTACAATGAGCAGTTCTTC. The whole variable domain, remainder taken from reference TRBV7-2 and TRBJ2-1, is GAGVSQSPSNKVTEKGKDVELRCDPISGHTALYWYRQSLGQGLEFLIYFQGNSAPDKSGLPSDRFSAERTGGSVSTLTIQRTQQEDSAVYLCASSPGLAAYNEQFFGPGTRLTVL.

The genes are TRBV19 and TRBJ1-2; 7 nucleotides line up with TRBD1. The ends lost 5 bases at V and 7 bases at J; junction bases unmatched: 10. Per the germline V gene, CDR1 is LNHDA and CDR2 is SQIVND (reference sequence). This CDR3 spans 14 amino acids. DNA for the CDR3: TGTGCCAGTAGTGTACAGGGGAATGAGGTTGGCTACACCTTC. Residues: CASSVQGNEVGYTF.

The CDR3 here is CASSQLTGAVSTDTQYF. The CDR3 DNA follows: TGTGCCAGCAGCCAGCTAACTGGAGCGGTTAGCACAGATACGCAGTATTTT. The rearrangement uses TRBV5-4 and TRBJ2-3, with D perhaps TRBD2 (5 bases). Germline CDR1 reads SGHNT; CDR2 reads YYREEE (reference sequence). V was trimmed by 4 bases and J by 0 bases, leaving 18 bases between them. This CDR3 region has 17 residues.

This clone was observed a few times. The rearrangement joins TRBV7-9 to TRBJ1-1; 11 nucleotides match TRBD1. V was pared by 1 base and J by 5 bases, with 3 bases of the junction left unmatched. The CDR3 extends over 15 amino acids. Germline CDR1 reads SEHNR; CDR2 reads FQNEAQ (reference sequence). The CDR3 nucleotides read TGTGCCAGCAGCTTAGAGGGGACAGGGGGGACTGAAGCTTTCTTT. Translated, it gives CASSLEGTGGTEAFF.

The table lists this clone with a count of one. This chain links TRBV10-3 with TRBJ1-5; no clear D gene. V lost 3 bases to trimming and J lost 4 bases, with 7 bases between them. From germline, CDR1 is ENHRY and CDR2 SYGVKD. CDR3 length equals 13 residues. DNA of the CDR3: TGTGCCATCAGTGATTTCGGGAATCAGCCCCAGCATTTT. Translated, it gives CAISDFGNQPQHF.

This clone showed up just once. The V and J genes are TRBV29-1 and TRBJ2-6, with 7 bases identical to TRBD2. The trim removed 5 bases at V and 0 bases at J, leaving 10 bases unmatched. The CDR3 is made up of 17 amino acids. Germline V gene sequence: CDR1 SQVTM, CDR2 ANQGSEA. CDR3 sequence: CSVLLGRVSSGANVLTF. The CDR3 nucleotides read TGCAGCGTTCTTTTGGGGAGGGTGAGCTCTGGGGCCAACGTCCTGACTTTC.

V gene TRBV6-6 combines with J gene TRBJ1-1; D may be TRBD1 (6 bases). V was shortened by 6 bases and J by 4 bases, with 12 bases between the two germline ends. CDR1 is MNHNY and CDR2 is SVGAGI in the germline V gene (reference sequence). The CDR3 covers 13 residues. In nucleotides, the CDR3 is TGTGCCAGCAGAACAGGGTTCGGCACTGAAGCTTTCTTT. As protein: CASRTGFGTEAFF.

J is TRBJ2-7 and V is TRBV7-2; TRBD2 matches at 10 bases. The CDR3 is made up of 14 amino acids. With V trimmed by 4 bases and J by 6 bases, 6 bases remained unmatched. The germline CDR1 and CDR2 sequences are SGHTA and FQGNSA. Here the CDR3 reads CASSYRLAGGEQYF. The CDR3 DNA is TGTGCCAGCAGCTACAGACTAGCGGGTGGCGAGCAGTACTTC.

In DNA form, the CDR3 reads TGTGCCAGCAGCTCGCCCGCGGGACAGAGCACAGATACGCAGTATTTT. It encodes CASSSPAGQSTDTQYF. This rearrangement joins TRBV7-2 to TRBJ2-3; possible D gene TRBD1, 7 bases. The CDR3 is 16 residues long. Germline V CDR1 and CDR2: SGHTA, FQGNSA. V lost 4 bases, J lost 0 bases, and 14 bases lay in between. Using reference TRBV7-2 and TRBJ2-3 for the parts outside the CDR3, the full variable domain is GAGVSQSPSNKVTEKGKDVELRCDPISGHTALYWYRQSLGQGLEFLIYFQGNSAPDKSGLPSDRFSAERTGGSVSTLTIQRTQQEDSAVYLCASSSPAGQSTDTQYFGPGTRLTVL.

Notes on this clone: Other DNA sequences in the sample encode the same CDR3. This chain connects TRBV6-5 to TRBJ1-1; 8 nucleotides align to TRBD1. Germline V lookup: CDR1 MNHEY, CDR2 SVGAGI. The CDR3 covers 13 residues. Trimming cost V 6 bases and J 1 base; bases outside gene matches: 1. CDR3 bases: TGTGCCAGCAGCGGACAGGGGAACACTGAAGCTTTCTTT. It yields the protein CASSGQGNTEAFF.

This chain connects TRBV29-1 to TRBJ2-7, with D perhaps TRBD2 (6 bases). CDR3 length: 14 amino acids. V gave up 8 bases and J gave up 4 bases, with 21 bases separating them. Germline values: CDR1 SQVTM, CDR2 ANQGSEA. In DNA form, the CDR3 reads TGCAGCCACCCGGGGAACGAGGAGGGGTACGAGCAGTACTTC. It translates to CSHPGNEEGYEQYF.

In its sample, this clone was seen once. This sequence joins TRBV4-3 and TRBJ2-1, with TRBD1 matching over 8 bases. The CDR3 runs to 15 residues. Germline assignment: CDR1 LGHNA and CDR2 YSLEER. The J segment lost 9 bases and the V segment lost 1 base, leaving 8 bases of the junction unmatched. CDR3 bases: TGCGCCAGCAGCCAAGCACAGGGGGATAGGAGTGAGCAGTTCTTC. Protein sequence: CASSQAQGDRSEQFF.

The gene calls are TRBV27 and TRBJ1-5; D remains ambiguous. The V and J ends lost 2 bases and 0 bases respectively, with 5 bases between them. The CDR3 contains 14 residues. Germline CDR1 reads MNHEY; CDR2 reads SMNVEV (reference sequence). The CDR3 DNA sequence: TGTGCCAGCAGTTTAGGAGGTAGCAATCAGCCCCAGCATTTT. This sequence encodes CASSLGGSNQPQHF.

The rearrangement uses TRBV27 and TRBJ2-5, with 9 bases identical to TRBD1. The CDR3 contains 14 residues. From germline, CDR1 is MNHEY and CDR2 SMNVEV (reference sequence). The V gene end was trimmed by 1 base and the J gene end by 8 bases; junction bases not matched to a gene: 5. CDR3 region: CASSLWGQGQTQYF. In DNA, the CDR3 is TGTGCCAGCAGTTTATGGGGACAGGGTCAAACCCAGTACTTC.

This clone was detected once. This chain connects TRBV27 to TRBJ2-3; 9 bases agree with TRBD1. Germline loops: CDR1 MNHEY, CDR2 SMNVEV (reference sequence). The CDR3 spans 14 residues. J lost 9 bases, V lost 4 bases, and 8 bases had no gene match. The CDR3 sequence: CASSWDRASPTQYF. CDR3 nucleotides: TGTGCCAGCAGTTGGGACAGGGCCTCCCCAACGCAGTATTTT.